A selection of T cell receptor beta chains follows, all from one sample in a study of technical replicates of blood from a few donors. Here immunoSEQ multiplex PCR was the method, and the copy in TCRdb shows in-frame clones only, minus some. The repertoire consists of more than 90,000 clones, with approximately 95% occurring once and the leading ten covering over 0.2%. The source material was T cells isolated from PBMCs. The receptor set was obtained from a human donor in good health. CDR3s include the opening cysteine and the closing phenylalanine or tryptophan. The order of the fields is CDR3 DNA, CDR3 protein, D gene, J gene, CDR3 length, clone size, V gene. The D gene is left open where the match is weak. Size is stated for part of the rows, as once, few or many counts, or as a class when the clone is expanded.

CDR3nt: TGTGCCAGTAGTATGGAGGGAAGCACAGATACGCAGTATTTT
CDR3aa: CASSMEGSTDTQYF
d_gene: -
j_gene: TRBJ2-3
len: 14
abundance: -
v_gene: TRBV19

CDR3nt: TGTGCTCGGAAACGGGACAGGGTGGGGTCTGGTGAAGCTTTCTTT
CDR3aa: CARKRDRVGSGEAFF
d_gene: TRBD1
j_gene: TRBJ1-1
len: 15
abundance: -
v_gene: TRBV30

CDR3nt: TGTGCCATCAGTAGGCTAGCGGAAGAGACCCAGTACTTC
CDR3aa: CAISRLAEETQYF
d_gene: TRBD2
j_gene: TRBJ2-5
len: 13
abundance: -
v_gene: TRBV10-3

CDR3nt: TGTGCCAGCAGTTGGCTAGCGGGAGATAACATTGAGCAGTTCTTC
CDR3aa: CASSWLAGDNIEQFF
d_gene: TRBD2
j_gene: TRBJ2-1
len: 15
abundance: -
v_gene: TRBV28

CDR3nt: TGTGCCAGCAGCCAAGATCTGGCAGGGTTCCGCCTTGGATATGGCTACACCTTC
CDR3aa: CASSQDLAGFRLGYGYTF
d_gene: -
j_gene: TRBJ1-2
len: 18
abundance: -
v_gene: TRBV4-2

CDR3nt: TGTGCCAGCTCACCGGACTTTCTAGCGGGGGGGGGTGAAGAGCAGTACTTC
CDR3aa: CASSPDFLAGGGEEQYF
d_gene: TRBD2
j_gene: TRBJ2-7
len: 17
abundance: -
v_gene: TRBV18

CDR3nt: TGTGCCAGCTCACCACTTAGCGACAGGCCCTCCTACAATGAGCAGTTCTTC
CDR3aa: CASSPLSDRPSYNEQFF
d_gene: -
j_gene: TRBJ2-1
len: 17
abundance: -
v_gene: TRBV18

CDR3nt: TGTGCCTGGAGTGAAGCTTCAACAGATACGCAGTATTTT
CDR3aa: CAWSEASTDTQYF
d_gene: -
j_gene: TRBJ2-3
len: 13
abundance: -
v_gene: TRBV30

CDR3nt: TGTGCCTGGAGTGTCAGAGGGTGGACTGAAGCTTTCTTT
CDR3aa: CAWSVRGWTEAFF
d_gene: -
j_gene: TRBJ1-1
len: 13
abundance: -
v_gene: TRBV30

CDR3nt: TGCGCCAGCAGTGAGCGGGACAGTTCCTACGAGCAGTACTTC
CDR3aa: CASSERDSSYEQYF
d_gene: TRBD1
j_gene: TRBJ2-7
len: 14
abundance: once
v_gene: TRBV10-1

CDR3nt: TGTGCCAGCAGCCCGGACAGTCACACTGAAGCTTTCTTT
CDR3aa: CASSPDSHTEAFF
d_gene: -
j_gene: TRBJ1-1
len: 13
abundance: once
v_gene: TRBV5-5

CDR3nt: TGTGCCAGCGGGAGCACTTGGGCAGTCAGTCGCTACGAGCAGTACTTC
CDR3aa: CASGSTWAVSRYEQYF
d_gene: -
j_gene: TRBJ2-7
len: 16
abundance: -
v_gene: TRBV2

CDR3nt: TGTGCCACCAGCAGAGACCACAGGGCCTGGAACACTGAAGCTTTCTTT
CDR3aa: CATSRDHRAWNTEAFF
d_gene: -
j_gene: TRBJ1-1
len: 16
abundance: -
v_gene: TRBV15

CDR3nt: TGTGCCAGCAGCTTAGGGCGCAGGGGGCTGTACAATGAGCAGTTCTTC
CDR3aa: CASSLGRRGLYNEQFF
d_gene: TRBD1
j_gene: TRBJ2-1
len: 16
abundance: -
v_gene: TRBV7-2

CDR3nt: TGTGCCAGCTGCCAACCCGGGACAGGGAAGCCCGAAGACTTC
CDR3aa: CASCQPGTGKPEDF
d_gene: TRBD1
j_gene: TRBJ1-2
len: 14
abundance: -
v_gene: TRBV28

CDR3nt: TGTGCCTGGAGACGACCCCGGACTAGCCTTCGCTACAATGAGCAGTTCTTC
CDR3aa: CAWRRPRTSLRYNEQFF
d_gene: TRBD2
j_gene: TRBJ2-1
len: 17
abundance: -
v_gene: TRBV30

CDR3nt: TGCGCCAGCAAGCCAGCTAGCGGGGAATACAATGAGCAGTTCTTC
CDR3aa: CASKPASGEYNEQFF
d_gene: TRBD2
j_gene: TRBJ2-1
len: 15
abundance: -
v_gene: TRBV4-1

CDR3nt: TGTGCCAGCAGCGTTGGGACACATAATGAAAAACTGTTTTTT
CDR3aa: CASSVGTHNEKLFF
d_gene: -
j_gene: TRBJ1-4
len: 14
abundance: -
v_gene: TRBV9

CDR3nt: TGTGCCAGCAGTGAAGCGATGACAGCCATCAACGAGCAGTACTTC
CDR3aa: CASSEAMTAINEQYF
d_gene: -
j_gene: TRBJ2-7
len: 15
abundance: -
v_gene: TRBV2

CDR3nt: TGTGCCAGCAGCGACAGGGTTGGGGGCTACACCTTC
CDR3aa: CASSDRVGGYTF
d_gene: TRBD1
j_gene: TRBJ1-2
len: 12
abundance: -
v_gene: TRBV6-5

CDR3nt: TGTGCCAGCAGTTTGGGGCTAGCGGGAGGTACCAAAAACATTCAGTACTTC
CDR3aa: CASSLGLAGGTKNIQYF
d_gene: TRBD2
j_gene: TRBJ2-4
len: 17
abundance: -
v_gene: TRBV28

CDR3nt: TGCGCCAGCAGCTTGACAGGGGGCCTCAACACTGAAGCTTTCTTT
CDR3aa: CASSLTGGLNTEAFF
d_gene: TRBD1
j_gene: TRBJ1-1
len: 15
abundance: -
v_gene: TRBV5-1

CDR3nt: TGCGCCAGCAGCCCCGGACAGGGTCAGATCACAGATACGCAGTATTTT
CDR3aa: CASSPGQGQITDTQYF
d_gene: TRBD1
j_gene: TRBJ2-3
len: 16
abundance: -
v_gene: TRBV5-1

CDR3nt: TGTGCCAGCAGCCCTCAGCACAGTACTGGGGCCAACGTCCTGACTTTC
CDR3aa: CASSPQHSTGANVLTF
d_gene: -
j_gene: TRBJ2-6
len: 16
abundance: once
v_gene: TRBV5-8

CDR3nt: TGCAGCGTTGATAGGTCGGCTAGCGTCTTCACAGATACGCAGTATTTT
CDR3aa: CSVDRSASVFTDTQYF
d_gene: -
j_gene: TRBJ2-3
len: 16
abundance: -
v_gene: TRBV29-1

CDR3nt: TGCGCCAGCAGCTTCGGAGGAAGAAACTATGGCTACACCTTC
CDR3aa: CASSFGGRNYGYTF
d_gene: -
j_gene: TRBJ1-2
len: 14
abundance: -
v_gene: TRBV5-1

CDR3nt: TGTGCCAGCAGCTTAGATGGAGACAGGGTCATGTTTTTT
CDR3aa: CASSLDGDRVMFF
d_gene: TRBD1
j_gene: TRBJ2-2
len: 13
abundance: few
v_gene: TRBV11-2

CDR3nt: TGTGCCAGTAGTGGGAGGGGGACTGAAGCTTTCTTT
CDR3aa: CASSGRGTEAFF
d_gene: -
j_gene: TRBJ1-1
len: 12
abundance: -
v_gene: TRBV19

CDR3nt: TGTGCCAGCAGCTCCCCCCAGGGTAGTTCACCCCTCCACTTT
CDR3aa: CASSSPQGSSPLHF
d_gene: -
j_gene: TRBJ1-6
len: 14
abundance: once
v_gene: TRBV11-2

CDR3nt: TGTGCCTGGGGGGGGGCGATAACCTACGAGCAGTACTTC
CDR3aa: CAWGGAITYEQYF
d_gene: -
j_gene: TRBJ2-7
len: 13
abundance: -
v_gene: TRBV30

CDR3nt: TGTGCCATCAGTCTCTCTAGAGTGGACAATGAGCAGTTCTTC
CDR3aa: CAISLSRVDNEQFF
d_gene: -
j_gene: TRBJ2-1
len: 14
abundance: -
v_gene: TRBV10-3

CDR3nt: TGCAGCGTTGGACACACCAACACCGGGGAGCTGTTTTTT
CDR3aa: CSVGHTNTGELFF
d_gene: -
j_gene: TRBJ2-2
len: 13
abundance: -
v_gene: TRBV29-1

CDR3nt: TGTGCCAGCAGCTCCCACCTAGGACAGCAGATCACAGATACGCAGTATTTT
CDR3aa: CASSSHLGQQITDTQYF
d_gene: -
j_gene: TRBJ2-3
len: 17
abundance: -
v_gene: TRBV7-9

CDR3nt: TGTGCCAGCAGCGTAAGGGCGGGGGGGGTAAATGAGCAGTTCTTC
CDR3aa: CASSVRAGGVNEQFF
d_gene: TRBD2
j_gene: TRBJ2-1
len: 15
abundance: -
v_gene: TRBV9

CDR3nt: TGCGCCAGCAGCAGGTCTCTGGGACAGGGGGTATTTCTGAACACTGAAGCTTTCTTT
CDR3aa: CASSRSLGQGVFLNTEAFF
d_gene: TRBD1
j_gene: TRBJ1-1
len: 19
abundance: -
v_gene: TRBV5-1

CDR3nt: TGTGCCAGCAGCTTATCCATCACGGGTGAGCAGTTCTTC
CDR3aa: CASSLSITGEQFF
d_gene: -
j_gene: TRBJ2-1
len: 13
abundance: -
v_gene: TRBV7-7

CDR3nt: TGTGCCAGCAGACCCGGGACTAGCGTGTGGCAGTACTTC
CDR3aa: CASRPGTSVWQYF
d_gene: TRBD2
j_gene: TRBJ2-7
len: 13
abundance: -
v_gene: TRBV6-6

CDR3nt: TGTGCTAGTGGTCCGACGCAGGGTATGCGCAATCAGCCCCAGCATTTT
CDR3aa: CASGPTQGMRNQPQHF
d_gene: -
j_gene: TRBJ1-5
len: 16
abundance: -
v_gene: TRBV12-5

CDR3nt: TGTGCCAGCAGCCTCTCGGGTGGGACAAGACATTACAATGAGCAGTTCTTC
CDR3aa: CASSLSGGTRHYNEQFF
d_gene: -
j_gene: TRBJ2-1
len: 17
abundance: -
v_gene: TRBV11-2

CDR3nt: TGTGCCAGCAGCGTACAAACTAGGGTCTCTGAAGCTTTCTTT
CDR3aa: CASSVQTRVSEAFF
d_gene: -
j_gene: TRBJ1-1
len: 14
abundance: -
v_gene: TRBV9

CDR3nt: TGTGCCAGCAGTTCTGTGACAGGGGGGAATCAGCCCCAGCATTTT
CDR3aa: CASSSVTGGNQPQHF
d_gene: TRBD1
j_gene: TRBJ1-5
len: 15
abundance: -
v_gene: TRBV28

CDR3nt: TGTGCCATCAGTGGACAGAGTTTACGGAACACTGAAGCTTTCTTT
CDR3aa: CAISGQSLRNTEAFF
d_gene: -
j_gene: TRBJ1-1
len: 15
abundance: -
v_gene: TRBV10-3

CDR3nt: TGTGCCAGTAACCCGACAGGGAACACTGAAGCTTTCTTT
CDR3aa: CASNPTGNTEAFF
d_gene: -
j_gene: TRBJ1-1
len: 13
abundance: -
v_gene: TRBV19

CDR3nt: TGTGCCAGCAAAAGGGGCGCCGGGGGGAGGAACACTGAAGCTTTCTTT
CDR3aa: CASKRGAGGRNTEAFF
d_gene: -
j_gene: TRBJ1-1
len: 16
abundance: -
v_gene: TRBV19

CDR3nt: TGTGCCAGCAGCGAAAGAGAGGGACTACCGATCTTC
CDR3aa: CASSEREGLPIF
d_gene: TRBD2
j_gene: TRBJ2-1
len: 12
abundance: -
v_gene: TRBV11-3